A selection of T cell receptor beta chains follows, all from one sample in a study of blood T cell repertoires in COVID-19. Measured with immunoSEQ multiplex PCR; TCRdb has only the in-frame clones, and not every one. The data contain more than 150,000 clones, roughly nine tenths of them singletons. The sample consisted of peripheral blood. The receptors were sampled from a woman aged 70-85 years with acute or convalescent COVID-19. Each CDR3 is given with its conserved first and last residue. D genes are given only for firm matches. For some rows the clone size is stated as once, few or many, or as a class when expanded; others skip it.

clone_size: .
v_call: TRBV7-9
j_call: TRBJ2-1
d_call: .
cdr3_nt: TGTGCCAGCAGCTTAGCGGGAGGAAAGGGAGCGGCCTACAATGAGCAGTTCTTC
cdr3_aa: CASSLAGGKGAAYNEQFF

clone_size: .
v_call: TRBV4-1
j_call: TRBJ1-4
d_call: TRBD1
cdr3_nt: TGCGCCAGCAGCCAAGATGTCAACAGGGGCGTGGAAAAACTGTTTTTT
cdr3_aa: CASSQDVNRGVEKLFF

clone_size: .
v_call: TRBV5-5
j_call: TRBJ1-5
d_call: TRBD1
cdr3_nt: TGTGCCAGCAGCTTGCGTACAGGGGCCTCTCAGCCCCAGCATTTT
cdr3_aa: CASSLRTGASQPQHF

clone_size: .
v_call: TRBV7-2
j_call: TRBJ2-3
d_call: .
cdr3_nt: TGTGCCAGCAGTCGAGGACTCGTCACAGATACGCAGTATTTT
cdr3_aa: CASSRGLVTDTQYF

clone_size: .
v_call: TRBV19
j_call: TRBJ1-4
d_call: TRBD1
cdr3_nt: TGTGCCAGTAGTACGGGGACAGCTAATGAAAAACTGTTTTTT
cdr3_aa: CASSTGTANEKLFF

clone_size: .
v_call: TRBV4-2
j_call: TRBJ2-7
d_call: .
cdr3_nt: TGTGCCAGCAGCCAAGATTTTTTAGGGGTCGAGCAGTACTTC
cdr3_aa: CASSQDFLGVEQYF

clone_size: once
v_call: TRBV7-9
j_call: TRBJ2-2
d_call: .
cdr3_nt: TGTGCCAGCAGCCGGGGACAAATTGGGACCGGGGAGCTGTTTTTT
cdr3_aa: CASSRGQIGTGELFF

clone_size: .
v_call: TRBV4-3
j_call: TRBJ1-2
d_call: .
cdr3_nt: TGCGCCAGCAGCCAAGATTTATCCCAGGGGAGAGATGGCTACACCTTC
cdr3_aa: CASSQDLSQGRDGYTF

clone_size: .
v_call: TRBV7-2
j_call: TRBJ2-2
d_call: TRBD2
cdr3_nt: TGTGCCAGCAGCTTAAGGTCCGGGACTAGTACTTTTAGCACCGGGGAGCTGTTTTTT
cdr3_aa: CASSLRSGTSTFSTGELFF

clone_size: .
v_call: TRBV6-6
j_call: TRBJ2-2
d_call: TRBD1
cdr3_nt: TGTGCCAGCAGTTACTCGACAGGGAGTTCAGCCGGGGAGCTGTTTTTT
cdr3_aa: CASSYSTGSSAGELFF

clone_size: few
v_call: TRBV7-2
j_call: TRBJ2-3
d_call: .
cdr3_nt: TGTGCCAGCAGCCACTACGACACAGATACGCAGTATTTT
cdr3_aa: CASSHYDTDTQYF

clone_size: .
v_call: TRBV6-6
j_call: TRBJ1-1
d_call: .
cdr3_nt: TGTGCCAGCAGTTACAGGGGCATGAACACTGAAGCTTTCTTT
cdr3_aa: CASSYRGMNTEAFF

clone_size: .
v_call: TRBV30
j_call: TRBJ2-1
d_call: TRBD2
cdr3_nt: TGTGCCTGGAGTGTAGAGTATGGACTAGCGGGAGGGCACCCCTACAATGAGCAGTTCTTC
cdr3_aa: CAWSVEYGLAGGHPYNEQFF

clone_size: .
v_call: TRBV4-1
j_call: TRBJ1-5
d_call: .
cdr3_nt: TGCGCCAGCAGCCAAGAGGTTCCAGGGATGGGCCTAGGGGGTCAGCCCCAGCATTTT
cdr3_aa: CASSQEVPGMGLGGQPQHF

clone_size: .
v_call: TRBV6-5
j_call: TRBJ1-2
d_call: .
cdr3_nt: TGTGCCAGCAGTTGGGGGCAAACTAACTATGGCTACACCTTC
cdr3_aa: CASSWGQTNYGYTF

clone_size: .
v_call: TRBV4-3
j_call: TRBJ1-2
d_call: TRBD1
cdr3_nt: TGCGCCAGCAGCCAAGGCGACAGGGGGCTTCATGGCTACACCTTC
cdr3_aa: CASSQGDRGLHGYTF

clone_size: .
v_call: TRBV28
j_call: TRBJ1-1
d_call: .
cdr3_nt: TGTGCCAGCAGTTTAGGGGCAGTGAACACTGAAGCTTTCTTT
cdr3_aa: CASSLGAVNTEAFF

clone_size: few
v_call: TRBV18
j_call: TRBJ1-4
d_call: .
cdr3_nt: TGTGCCAGCTCACTAGACAGGATTGAAAAACTGTTTTTT
cdr3_aa: CASSLDRIEKLFF

clone_size: .
v_call: TRBV4-3
j_call: TRBJ1-3
d_call: .
cdr3_nt: TGCGCCAGCAGCCAAGCTGGGGGGGGCGGAGGAAACACCATATATTTT
cdr3_aa: CASSQAGGGGGNTIYF

clone_size: .
v_call: TRBV5-1
j_call: TRBJ2-2
d_call: TRBD1
cdr3_nt: TGCGCCAGCAGCTTCCTCGGACAGGGTAACACCGGGGAGCTGTTTTTT
cdr3_aa: CASSFLGQGNTGELFF

clone_size: .
v_call: TRBV19
j_call: TRBJ1-1
d_call: TRBD1
cdr3_nt: TGTGCCAGTAGTGACAGGGGGCGCAGTGAGGTTGCTTTCTTT
cdr3_aa: CASSDRGRSEVAFF

clone_size: .
v_call: TRBV4-1
j_call: TRBJ2-7
d_call: .
cdr3_nt: TGCGCCAGCAGCCAAGGGACTTCTCGAACCTACGAGCAGTACTTC
cdr3_aa: CASSQGTSRTYEQYF

clone_size: .
v_call: TRBV7-8
j_call: TRBJ2-3
d_call: TRBD2
cdr3_nt: TGTGCCAGCAGCTTAGTAACAGGAGAGCTAGCGGGCAAAAGCACAGATACGCAGTATTTT
cdr3_aa: CASSLVTGELAGKSTDTQYF

clone_size: .
v_call: TRBV16
j_call: TRBJ1-3
d_call: .
cdr3_nt: TGTGCCAGCAGCCAATCGCCGGGGGGAGGAAACACCATATATTTT
cdr3_aa: CASSQSPGGGNTIYF

clone_size: once
v_call: TRBV27
j_call: TRBJ2-1
d_call: .
cdr3_nt: TGTGCCAGCAGATCCGGGACAAGCTCCTACAATGAGCAGTTCTTC
cdr3_aa: CASRSGTSSYNEQFF

clone_size: .
v_call: TRBV9
j_call: TRBJ1-2
d_call: TRBD1
cdr3_nt: TGTGCCAGCAGCGAGGTGGGACAGGGGCCCTATGGCTACACCTTC
cdr3_aa: CASSEVGQGPYGYTF

clone_size: .
v_call: TRBV9
j_call: TRBJ1-2
d_call: TRBD1
cdr3_nt: TGTGCCAGCAGCGTAGGTACAGGGGTGTATGGCTACACCTTC
cdr3_aa: CASSVGTGVYGYTF

clone_size: .
v_call: TRBV19
j_call: TRBJ1-6
d_call: TRBD1
cdr3_nt: TGTGCCAGTGGAACCGGGACAGCAAATTCACCCCTCCACTTT
cdr3_aa: CASGTGTANSPLHF

clone_size: .
v_call: TRBV4-3
j_call: TRBJ1-1
d_call: TRBD1
cdr3_nt: TGCGCCAGCAGCCAGGACAGGGGTTGGGGAACTGAAGCTTTCTTT
cdr3_aa: CASSQDRGWGTEAFF

clone_size: .
v_call: TRBV19
j_call: TRBJ2-6
d_call: TRBD1
cdr3_nt: TGTGCCAGTAGCGACAGGGCCTCTGGGGCCAACGTCCTGACTTTC
cdr3_aa: CASSDRASGANVLTF

clone_size: .
v_call: TRBV11-2
j_call: TRBJ2-7
d_call: .
cdr3_nt: TGTGCCAGCAGCCGCGACACAGCCTACGAGCAGTACTTC
cdr3_aa: CASSRDTAYEQYF

clone_size: once
v_call: TRBV9
j_call: TRBJ2-1
d_call: .
cdr3_nt: TGTGCCAGCAGCCCGTACAACAACAATGAGCAGTTCTTC
cdr3_aa: CASSPYNNNEQFF

clone_size: .
v_call: TRBV6-5
j_call: TRBJ2-7
d_call: .
cdr3_nt: TGTGCCAGCACAGCGCCGGGGGGCAGCTACGAGCAGTACTTC
cdr3_aa: CASTAPGGSYEQYF

clone_size: .
v_call: TRBV7-3
j_call: TRBJ2-1
d_call: TRBD2
cdr3_nt: TGTGCCAGCAAATCTAGCGGGAGTACTGAGCAGTTCTTC
cdr3_aa: CASKSSGSTEQFF

clone_size: .
v_call: TRBV10-2
j_call: TRBJ1-1
d_call: TRBD1
cdr3_nt: TGCGCCAGCAGTGAAACCGGACAGGGTCCTGAAGCTTTCTTT
cdr3_aa: CASSETGQGPEAFF

clone_size: .
v_call: TRBV15
j_call: TRBJ1-5
d_call: TRBD1
cdr3_nt: TGTGCCACCAGCAGACAAGGACAGGGCAATCAGCCCCAGCATTTT
cdr3_aa: CATSRQGQGNQPQHF

clone_size: .
v_call: TRBV7-6
j_call: TRBJ2-2
d_call: TRBD2
cdr3_nt: TGTGCCAGCAGCTTATTCGAGCGGGAAACGGACACCGGGGAGCTGTTTTTT
cdr3_aa: CASSLFERETDTGELFF

clone_size: .
v_call: TRBV20-1
j_call: TRBJ1-6
d_call: TRBD1
cdr3_nt: TGCAGTGCTAGTCCGGCGACAGGGGGGCGTTCACCCCTCCACTTT
cdr3_aa: CSASPATGGRSPLHF

clone_size: .
v_call: TRBV27
j_call: TRBJ1-1
d_call: TRBD1
cdr3_nt: TGTGCCAGCAGTTCCGGGATTATGTGGGACAGCAAGAACACTGAAGCTTTCTTT
cdr3_aa: CASSSGIMWDSKNTEAFF

clone_size: .
v_call: TRBV6-5
j_call: TRBJ2-7
d_call: .
cdr3_nt: TGTGCCAGCAGCCGATATTCCGGGGGCGAGCAGTACTTC
cdr3_aa: CASSRYSGGEQYF

clone_size: few
v_call: TRBV6-6
j_call: TRBJ2-2
d_call: TRBD1
cdr3_nt: TGTGCCAGCAGTCCAGCGACAGGGGGATACACCGGGGAGCTGTTTTTT
cdr3_aa: CASSPATGGYTGELFF